This record covers a single T cell receptor beta chain. Its antigen is unknown. Base qualities are not provided; no much larger clone lies one nucleotide away. Libraries were made using the immunoSEQ multiplex PCR assay. The immuneACCESS repertoire file appears here via TCRdb, limited to in-frame rearrangements. These files lack a portion of the clones; in checked studies, under half of the deficit traces to unresolved V genes, and the cause of the others is not known. The sample contains 75,000 to 95,000 clones, about 91% of them found a single time. Of the sample, approximately 0.97% falls within the top ten clones. The sample comes from a study of T cell changes during pregnancy in multiple sclerosis (dated by TCRdb to between 2018 and 2021). About the study as a whole: The study examined how the T cell repertoire changed over the course of pregnancy in women with multiple sclerosis.

The germline V gene provides CDR1 SNHLY and CDR2 FYNNEI. Spanning cysteine to phenylalanine, the CDR3 consists of 16 amino acids. Just the 48-base CDR3 DNA is kept, in frame starting at base 1. V sheds 4 bases and J sheds 0 bases, leaving 10 bases between their ends. This TCR was recovered from a female donor with multiple sclerosis, enrolled in a pregnancy study. Recombination linked TRBV2 to TRBJ2-6; no D gene is confidently identified. Sequencing was performed on peripheral blood, taken before pregnancy. The CDR3 has the sequence CASSAQSHSGANVLTF. The sequenced DNA is TGTGCCAGCAGTGCACAGTCACACTCTGGGGCCAACGTCCTGACTTTC.